This T cell receptor beta chain emerged from a study of shared clonotypes between healthy human individuals. For the study at large: There were three CD4 naive, three CD4 memory, two CD8 naive and one CD8 memory plates per donor.

The protocol was immunoSEQ multiplex PCR, while the TCRdb copy is restricted to in-frame clones and leaves out a portion. Of roughly 2.5 million clones in the sample, around 90% were seen once. Whole-study results and caveats: Unshared clonotypes carried lower generation probabilities than those common to all four donors. The researchers took only blood, and tissue repertoires probably look different.

In the case of this clone: Its antigen is unknown.

In germline, CDR1 is LNHDA, CDR2 SQIVND (reference sequence). V gave up 6 bases and J gave up 10 bases, with 10 bases separating them. This CDR3 comprises 11 residues. The receptor was derived from a man between 18 and 35 years old in good health. The specimen sequenced was naive CD4+ T cells sorted from blood. Subset: CD45RA+ positively selected. The chain carries TRBV19 and TRBJ2-1; D not resolved. CDR3 amino acids: CASSRAVEQFF. CDR3 nucleotides: TGTGCCAGTAGCAGAGCCGTAGAGCAGTTCTTC.